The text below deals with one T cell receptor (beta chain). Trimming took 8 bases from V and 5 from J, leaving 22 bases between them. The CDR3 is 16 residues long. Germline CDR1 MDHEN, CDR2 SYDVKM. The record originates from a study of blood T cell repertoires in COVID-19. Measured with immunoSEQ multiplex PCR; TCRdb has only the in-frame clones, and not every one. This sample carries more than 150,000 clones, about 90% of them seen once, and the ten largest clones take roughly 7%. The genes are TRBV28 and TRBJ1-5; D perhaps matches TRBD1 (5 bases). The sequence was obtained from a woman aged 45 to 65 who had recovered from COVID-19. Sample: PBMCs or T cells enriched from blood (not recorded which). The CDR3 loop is CASASMSGGVYQPQHF. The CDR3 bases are TGTGCCAGCGCCTCGATGTCGGGGGGAGTTTATCAGCCCCAGCATTTT.